The present TCR beta chain was sequenced within a study of metastatic and nonmetastatic thyroid tumors. Overall study context: Peripheral blood and tumor or nodule samples from malignant and benign thyroid patients were compared.

Study-level results: Across blood and tumor, TCR beta diversity in malignant thyroid tumors was reportedly significantly higher than in benign nodules.

This clone has ten or more counts. The antigen is unknown. Treatment of any kind had been given to no patient before thyroid surgery. TCRdb re-called clones from the PCR reads using MiXCR. Found here are 30,000 to 40,000 clones, over 25% of them singletons; the top ten hold 6% to 8.5%. This CDR3 is 15 amino acids long. The V gene's germline CDR1 is MNHEY and CDR2 SMNVEV (reference sequence). Trimming stripped 6 bases from V and 5 bases from J, with 17 bases between. The genes are TRBV27 and TRBJ1-5; possibly TRBD1 for D (6 bases). Sequencing input: blood. The origin of this receptor is a female donor with papillary thyroid cancer or a benign thyroid nodule (not recorded which). Some clones in this sample may be carry-over from other donors' samples. CDR3 DNA sequence: TGTGCCAGCAGCTCCACTACAGGGAATGATCAGCCCCAGCATTTT. Its translation is CASSSTTGNDQPQHF.